These 12 T cell receptor beta chains originate from one sample sequenced in a study of Graves' ophthalmopathy and Graves' hyperthyroidism. Beta-chain TCR CDR3 regions were amplified from RNA transcripts. First-round RT-PCR relied on HTBI primers, and a second-round multiplex PCR came next. TCRdb used MiXCR to reprocess the multiplex PCR reads, holding one entry per CDR3 protein. Of hundreds of thousands of distinct CDR3 sequences in the sample, about 21% were seen once. Source material: peripheral blood. The receptors here all came from a woman aged 18-29 years with stable Graves' hyperthyroidism.

Many counts were recorded for this clonotype. The J gene is TRBJ1-1, the V gene TRBV18, with a weak D call TRBD1 (5 bases). Per the germline V gene, CDR1 is KGHSH and CDR2 is LQKENI. This CDR3 comprises 13 residues. V was cut by 5 bases and J by 5 bases, with 12 bases left in between. The CDR3 reads CASSTRDATEAFF. CDR3 sequence (DNA): TGTGCCAGCTCAACCCGGGACGCGACTGAAGCTTTCTTT.

This chain joins TRBV6-5 and TRBJ1-2; D unresolved. Trimming pared 2 bases from V and 4 bases from J, leaving 17 bases between. The CDR3 runs to 16 residues. Germline V gene data show CDR1 as MNHEY and CDR2 as SVGAGI. CDR3 region: CASSYREPSGTYGYTF. CDR3 sequence (DNA): TGTGCCAGCAGTTACCGGGAACCATCCGGAACCTATGGCTACACCTTC.

In this sample, this clonotype turned up many times. A much larger clone differs from this one at a single base, so this may be a read error. This chain connects TRBV6-1 to TRBJ2-2, with 13 nucleotides matching TRBD2. V shed 6 bases and J 5 bases; nucleotides not matched to a gene: 3. CDR1 and CDR2 from the germline V gene are MNHNS and SASEGT. The length of the CDR3 is 15 residues. The CDR3 here is CASRGLAGETGELFF. CDR3 sequence (DNA): TGTGCCAGCAGAGGACTAGCGGGAGAAACCGGGGAGCTGTTTTTT.

This clonotype came up many times. This rearrangement joins TRBV19 to TRBJ1-5, with 10 bases that match TRBD1. The V and J ends lost 5 bases and 5 bases, in that order; junction bases with no gene match: 6. From germline, CDR1 is LNHDA and CDR2 SQIVND (reference sequence). The CDR3 length is 15 residues. The CDR3 protein is CASSPTGGKDQPQHF. The DNA of the CDR3 is TGTGCCAGTAGTCCGACAGGGGGCAAGGATCAGCCCCAGCATTTT.

This clonotype was counted a few times. V and J are TRBV20-1 and TRBJ2-7; D might be TRBD2 (5 bases). Trimming removed 5 bases from V and 1 base from J, with 9 bases in between. CDR3 size: 12 residues. The germline V gene encodes CDR1 DFQATT and CDR2 SNEGSKA (reference sequence). The CDR3 protein is CSAERVSYEQYF. The CDR3, as DNA: TGCAGTGCTGAGAGGGTTTCCTACGAGCAGTACTTC.

Here the CDR3 reads CASSSFGTTAYEQYF. In DNA form, the CDR3 reads TGTGCCAGCAGCTCCTTCGGGACGACCGCCTACGAGCAGTACTTC. This chain links TRBV7-2 with TRBJ2-7; the D call may be TRBD1 or TRBD2 (5 bases each). V was cut by 4 bases and J by 2 bases, with 15 bases left in between. This CDR3 has 15 residues. CDR1 is SGHTA, CDR2 FQGNSA, per germline. Based on the CDR3 plus reference TRBV7-2 and TRBJ2-7, the full variable domain is GAGVSQSPSNKVTEKGKDVELRCDPISGHTALYWYRQSLGQGLEFLIYFQGNSAPDKSGLPSDRFSAERTGGSVSTLTIQRTQQEDSAVYLCASSSFGTTAYEQYFGPGTRLTVT.

This clonotype was recorded many times. J is TRBJ1-1 and V is TRBV7-3; the D is unclear. Germline V gene lookup returns CDR1 SGHTA and CDR2 FQGTGA. V lost 3 bases and J 0 bases, leaving 5 bases between the germline ends. The CDR3 runs 13 residues. CDR3 in amino acids: CASSFGLNTEAFF. The DNA for the CDR3 is TGTGCCAGCAGCTTTGGACTGAACACTGAAGCTTTCTTT.

This clonotype was found many times. The chain couples TRBV30 to TRBJ2-7, with 10 bases lining up with TRBD1. V shed 2 bases, J shed 0 bases, and the junction held 7 bases outside the gene matches. CDR1 and CDR2 from the germline V gene are GTSNPN and SVGIG (reference sequence). This CDR3 spans 16 amino acids. The CDR3: CAWSPVDRGFSYEQYF. In DNA, the CDR3 is TGTGCCTGGAGTCCCGTGGACAGGGGGTTCTCCTACGAGCAGTACTTC.

The chain recombines TRBV27 with TRBJ2-5; 12 bases are a match to TRBD2. This CDR3 comprises 18 residues. The V gene end was trimmed by 2 bases and the J gene end by 4 bases; junction bases not matched to a gene: 11. Per the germline V gene, CDR1 is MNHEY and CDR2 is SMNVEV (reference sequence). The CDR3: CASSLRTSGGLGGETQYF. CDR3 DNA sequence: TGTGCCAGCAGTTTAAGAACTAGCGGGGGGCTCGGGGGAGAGACCCAGTACTTC.

This clonotype came up a few times. This chain links TRBV11-3 with TRBJ2-4; 9 positions match TRBD1. The length of the CDR3 is 16 residues. Germline V gives CDR1 SGHNT, CDR2 YENEEA. V gave up 4 bases and J gave up 8 bases; unmatched junction bases: 12. The CDR3 protein is CASSYTGGLWSDIQYF. CDR3 DNA sequence: TGTGCCAGCAGCTATACAGGGGGCTTATGGTCGGACATTCAGTACTTC.

This clonotype has more than one count but fewer than ten. The chain combines TRBV5-6 with TRBJ2-1; 15 bases map to TRBD2. The CDR3 is 16 residues long. The ends lost 3 bases at V and 9 bases at J; junction bases unmatched: 7. The germline V gene encodes CDR1 SGHDT and CDR2 YYEEEE. The CDR3 bases are TGTGCCAGCAGCTCGAAAGGACTAGCGGGAGGGACTGAGCAGTTCTTC. It translates to CASSSKGLAGGTEQFF. The whole variable domain, remainder taken from reference TRBV5-6 and TRBJ2-1, is DAGVTQSPTHLIKTRGQQVTLRCSPKSGHDTVSWYQQALGQGPQFIFQYYEEEERQRGNFPDRFSGHQFPNYSSELNVNALLLGDSALYLCASSSKGLAGGTEQFFGPGTRLTVL.

This clonotype was recorded many times. CDR3 DNA sequence: TGTGCCAGCAGTGACGGAGAGACCCAGTACTTC. Its translation: CASSDGETQYF. The chain couples TRBV2 to TRBJ2-5; D is uncertain. The CDR3 sequence is 11 residues long. The V end was cut by 3 bases, the J end by 4 bases, with 3 bases between. The V gene's germline CDR1 is SNHLY and CDR2 FYNNEI.